This T cell receptor beta chain comes out of a study of T cell repertoires in cytomegalovirus infection. The wider study: Matching HLA type, along with CMV infection, was indicated by public TCR beta signatures.

TCRdb analysed the reads with MiXCR anew, one entry per CDR3 protein. In the table there are approximately 550,000 distinct CDR3 sequences, 16% of which are singletons. The study, taken as a whole, reports: The study found HLA-C-restricted CMV-specific TCR beta clonotypes dominating the ex vivo response. The study identified carriers of CMV plus the relevant HLA from cumulative public TCR beta family frequency.

J lost 3 bases, V lost 4 bases, and 7 bases had no gene match. This CDR3 is built from 15 residues. Per the germline V gene, CDR1 is SGHRS and CDR2 is YFSETQ. Note on this clonotype: No antigen is known for it.

The TCR was taken from a human donor in good health (CMV status not recorded). Some clones in this sample may be carry-over from other donors' samples. Sequenced: CD8+ T cells from PBMCs. The J gene is TRBJ2-5, the V gene TRBV5-1; TRBD2 aligns across 9 bases. The CDR3 reads CASSQVASGEETQYF. The CDR3, as DNA: TGCGCCAGCAGCCAGGTGGCTAGCGGGGAAGAGACCCAGTACTTC. The entire variable domain, with the rest obtained from reference TRBV5-1 and TRBJ2-5, is as follows: KAGVTQTPRYLIKTRGQQVTLSCSPISGHRSVSWYQQTPGQGLQFLFEYFSETQRNKGNFPGRFSGRQFSNSRSEMNVSTLELGDSALYLCASSQVASGEETQYFGPGTRLLVL.